This T cell receptor beta chain appears in the sequencing data of a study of shared clonotypes between healthy human individuals. Replicate PCRs from sorted subsets contained 200 ng DNA, which is roughly 30,000 T cell genomes. Sequencing was performed with immunoSEQ multiplex PCR; in TCRdb, only in-frame clones are kept and a portion is missing. The sample includes hundreds of thousands of clones, roughly 70% of them seen just once. Trimming at V came to 6 bases and at J to 1 base, leaving 8 bases not matched to a gene. The CDR3 contains 15 residues. Germline lookup yields CDR1 MNHEY and CDR2 SVGAGI.

The sequencing sample was made of memory CD4+ T cells sorted from blood. Subset meaning: CD45RA-negative fraction. This sequence joins TRBV6-5 and TRBJ1-2, with 7 bases matching TRBD1. The sequence was obtained from a woman aged 25 to 39 in good health. The CDR3 here is CASREPHRGNYGYTF. Here the CDR3 DNA reads TGTGCCAGCAGAGAACCGCACAGGGGTAACTATGGCTACACCTTC.